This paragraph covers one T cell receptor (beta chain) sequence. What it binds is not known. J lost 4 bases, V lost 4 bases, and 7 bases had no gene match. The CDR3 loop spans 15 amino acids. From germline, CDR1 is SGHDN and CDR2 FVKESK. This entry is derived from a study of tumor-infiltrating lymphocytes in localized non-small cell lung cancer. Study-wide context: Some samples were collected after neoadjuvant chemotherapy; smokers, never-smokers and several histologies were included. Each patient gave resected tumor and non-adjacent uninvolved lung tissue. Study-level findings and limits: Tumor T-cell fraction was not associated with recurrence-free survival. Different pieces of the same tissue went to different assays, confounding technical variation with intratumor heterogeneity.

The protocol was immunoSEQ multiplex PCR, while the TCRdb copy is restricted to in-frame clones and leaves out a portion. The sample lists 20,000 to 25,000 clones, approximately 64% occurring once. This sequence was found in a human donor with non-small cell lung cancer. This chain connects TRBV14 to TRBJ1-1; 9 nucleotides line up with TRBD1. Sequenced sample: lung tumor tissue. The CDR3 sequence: CASSPTGGWTTEAFF. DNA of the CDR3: TGTGCCAGCAGCCCGACAGGGGGATGGACCACTGAAGCTTTCTTT.